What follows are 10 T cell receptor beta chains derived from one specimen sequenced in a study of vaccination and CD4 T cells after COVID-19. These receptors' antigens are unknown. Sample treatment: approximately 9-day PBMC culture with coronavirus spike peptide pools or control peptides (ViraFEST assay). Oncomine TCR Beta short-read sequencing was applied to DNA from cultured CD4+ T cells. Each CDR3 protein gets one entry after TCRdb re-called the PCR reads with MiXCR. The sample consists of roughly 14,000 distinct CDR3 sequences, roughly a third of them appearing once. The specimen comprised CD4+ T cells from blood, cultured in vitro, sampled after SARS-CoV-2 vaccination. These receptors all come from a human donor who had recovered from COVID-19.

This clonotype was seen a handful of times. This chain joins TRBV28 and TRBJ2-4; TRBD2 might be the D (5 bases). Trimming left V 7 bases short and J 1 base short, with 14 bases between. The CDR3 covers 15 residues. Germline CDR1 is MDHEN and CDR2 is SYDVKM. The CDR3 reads CASTTSGVAKNIQYF. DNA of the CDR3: TGTGCCAGCACCACCTCCGGGGTGGCCAAAAACATTCAGTACTTC.

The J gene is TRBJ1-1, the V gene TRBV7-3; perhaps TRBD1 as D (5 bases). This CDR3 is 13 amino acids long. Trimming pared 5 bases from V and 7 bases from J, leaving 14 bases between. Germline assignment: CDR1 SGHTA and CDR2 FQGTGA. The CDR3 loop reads CASSPGGSVEAFF. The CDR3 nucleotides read TGTGCCAGCAGCCCGGGGGGGTCGGTTGAAGCTTTCTTT.

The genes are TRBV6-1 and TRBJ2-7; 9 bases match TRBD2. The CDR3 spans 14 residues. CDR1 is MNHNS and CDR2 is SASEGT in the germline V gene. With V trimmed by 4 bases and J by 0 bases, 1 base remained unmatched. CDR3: CASSGSGSSYEQYF. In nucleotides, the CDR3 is TGTGCCAGCAGTGGTAGCGGGAGCTCCTACGAGCAGTACTTC.

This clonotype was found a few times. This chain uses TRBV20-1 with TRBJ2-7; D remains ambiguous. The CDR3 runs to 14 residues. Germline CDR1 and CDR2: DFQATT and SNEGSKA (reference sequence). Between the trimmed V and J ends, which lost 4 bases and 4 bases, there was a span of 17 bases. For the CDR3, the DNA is TGCAGTGCTATATCCCCAGGAGCAATTTACGAGCAGTACTTC. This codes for CSAISPGAIYEQYF.

CDR3 nucleotide sequence: TGTGCCAGCAGTGACTCTGACGGGGACACAGATACGCAGTATTTT. Encoded protein: CASSDSDGDTDTQYF. The chain carries TRBV6-4 and TRBJ2-3; tentative D call: TRBD2 (5 bases). The CDR3 totals 15 residues. The germline V and J ends were trimmed by 0 bases and 2 bases, with 9 bases remaining between them. Germline CDR1 is MRHNA and CDR2 is SNTAGT.

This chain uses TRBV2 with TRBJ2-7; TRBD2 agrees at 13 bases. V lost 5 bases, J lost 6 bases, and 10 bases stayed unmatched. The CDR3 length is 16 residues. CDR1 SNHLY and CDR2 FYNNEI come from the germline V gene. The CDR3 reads CASSFDPGLAGSEQYF. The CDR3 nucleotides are TGTGCCAGCAGTTTTGATCCGGGACTAGCGGGGTCCGAGCAGTACTTC. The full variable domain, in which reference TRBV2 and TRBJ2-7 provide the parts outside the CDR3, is EPEVTQTPSHQVTQMGQEVILRCVPISNHLYFYWYRQILGQKVEFLVSFYNNEISEKSEIFDDQFSVERPDGSNFTLKIRSTKLEDSAMYFCASSFDPGLAGSEQYFGPGTRLTVT.

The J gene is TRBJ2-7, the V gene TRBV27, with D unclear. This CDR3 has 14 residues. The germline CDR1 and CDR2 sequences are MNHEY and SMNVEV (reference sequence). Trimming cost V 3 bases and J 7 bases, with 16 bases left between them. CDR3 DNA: TGTGCCAGCAGTTTGTACCCGGACCTCGGGGAGCAGTACTTC. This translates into CASSLYPDLGEQYF.

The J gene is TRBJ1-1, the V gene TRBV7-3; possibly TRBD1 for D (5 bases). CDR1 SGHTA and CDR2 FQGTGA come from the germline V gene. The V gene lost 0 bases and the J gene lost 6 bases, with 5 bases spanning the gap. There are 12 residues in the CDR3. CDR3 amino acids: CASSLTGAEAFF. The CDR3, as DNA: TGTGCCAGCAGCTTAACGGGGGCTGAAGCTTTCTTT.

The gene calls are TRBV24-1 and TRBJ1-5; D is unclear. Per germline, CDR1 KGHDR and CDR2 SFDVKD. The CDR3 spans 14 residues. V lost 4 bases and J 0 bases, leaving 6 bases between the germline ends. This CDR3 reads CATSDPFSNQPQHF. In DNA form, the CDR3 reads TGTGCCACCAGTGACCCGTTTAGCAATCAGCCCCAGCATTTT.

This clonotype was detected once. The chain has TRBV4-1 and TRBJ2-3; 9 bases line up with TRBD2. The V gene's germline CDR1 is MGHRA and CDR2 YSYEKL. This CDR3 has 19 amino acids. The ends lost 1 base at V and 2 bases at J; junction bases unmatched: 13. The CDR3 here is CASSQVGSGSLRITDTQYF. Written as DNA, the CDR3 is TGCGCCAGCAGCCAAGTGGGTAGCGGGAGTTTGCGTATCACAGATACGCAGTATTTT.